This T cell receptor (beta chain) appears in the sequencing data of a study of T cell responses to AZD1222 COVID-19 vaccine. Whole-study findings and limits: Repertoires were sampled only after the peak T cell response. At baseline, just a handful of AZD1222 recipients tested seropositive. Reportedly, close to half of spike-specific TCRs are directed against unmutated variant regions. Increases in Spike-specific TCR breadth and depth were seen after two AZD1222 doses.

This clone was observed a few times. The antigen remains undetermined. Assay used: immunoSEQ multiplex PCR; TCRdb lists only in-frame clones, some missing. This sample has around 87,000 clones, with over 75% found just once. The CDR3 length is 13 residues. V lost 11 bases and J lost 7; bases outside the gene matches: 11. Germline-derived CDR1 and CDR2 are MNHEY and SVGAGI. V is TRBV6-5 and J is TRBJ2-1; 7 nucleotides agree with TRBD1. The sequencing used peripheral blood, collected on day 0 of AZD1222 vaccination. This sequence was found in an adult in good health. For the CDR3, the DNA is TGTGCCTGTACCGGGACAGCCCTGAATGAGCAGTTCTTC. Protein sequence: CACTGTALNEQFF.